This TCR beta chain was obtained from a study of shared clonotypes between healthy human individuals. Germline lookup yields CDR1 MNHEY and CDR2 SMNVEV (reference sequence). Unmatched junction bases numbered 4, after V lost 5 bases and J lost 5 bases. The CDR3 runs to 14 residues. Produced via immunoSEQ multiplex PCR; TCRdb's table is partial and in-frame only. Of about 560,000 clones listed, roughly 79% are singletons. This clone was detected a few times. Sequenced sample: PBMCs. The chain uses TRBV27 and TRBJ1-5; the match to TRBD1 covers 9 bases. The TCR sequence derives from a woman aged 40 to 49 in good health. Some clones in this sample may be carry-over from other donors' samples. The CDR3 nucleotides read TGTGCCAGCAGTCGTACAGGGGGCGATCAGCCCCAGCATTTT. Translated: CASSRTGGDQPQHF.